This T cell receptor (beta chain) was sequenced during a study of blood T cell repertoires in COVID-19. Study details: PBMCs, B-cell-depleted T cells, or T cells were the source of the cDNA or gDNA that made up the material.

Sequencing was performed with immunoSEQ multiplex PCR; in TCRdb, only in-frame clones are kept and a portion is missing. The sample contains around 170,000 clones, approximately 85% of which appear only once. The sample comprised PBMCs or T cells enriched from blood (not recorded which). This clonotype originated in a young woman who had recovered from COVID-19.

The CDR3 bases are TGTGCCACCACTAGGGACAGGGGTCGGGACGGGGAGCTGTTTTTT. Protein sequence: CATTRDRGRDGELFF. The chain joins TRBV6-9 to TRBJ2-2, with TRBD1 identical over 10 bases. The V and J ends lost 10 bases and 7 bases, in that order; junction bases with no gene match: 12. Per the germline V gene, CDR1 is MNHGY and CDR2 is SVAAGI. This CDR3 spans 15 amino acids.